The rows below give T cell receptor beta chains drawn from one sample of a study of control samples from healthy donors and cancer patients. The method was immunoSEQ multiplex PCR; TCRdb's version includes in-frame clones alone and lacks a portion of them. The table has nearly 35,000 clones, 93% seen once. The sequencing sample was made of PBMCs. These TCRs come from a man aged 35 to 55 with colorectal cancer. CDR3s include the opening cysteine and the closing phenylalanine or tryptophan. D genes are given only for firm matches.

v_call d_call cdr3_aa
TRBV2 TRBD1 CASRYRGYNSPLHF
TRBV4-1 . CASSQQGIRTGELFF
TRBV6-1 TRBD1 CASSEETGAYGYTF
TRBV27 TRBD1 CASSLYRDSYGYTF
TRBV7-2 TRBD1 CASSRDRGLNEQFF
TRBV5-1 . CASSSSTENEKLFF
TRBV3-1/TRBV3-2 . CASSHFAGGYEQYF
TRBV6-2/TRBV6-3 . CASSFQQGYEQYF
TRBV18 TRBD1 CASSSGTGTGTGELFF
TRBV13 . CASSSPGRNTEAFF
TRBV5-1 . CASSLTEGANEKLFF
TRBV5-1 TRBD1 CASFPWRGQGMNTEAFF
TRBV5-1 . CASSQRTAVPHEQFF
TRBV2 . CASGENYGYTF
TRBV5-1 TRBD1 CASSTRQGPQETQYF
TRBV30 TRBD1 CAWSDRGHSYEQYF
TRBV4-1 . CASSQDPENTEAFF
TRBV5-1 . CASSLEITGELFF
TRBV27 . CASSGQENEQFF
TRBV11-3 TRBD2 CASSLGRLAGGQETQYF
TRBV19 TRBD1 CASRTRAGTGGREGMNTEAFF
TRBV4-3 TRBD2 CASSQYPGLAGKSYNEQFF
TRBV11-2 . CASSFSSGSYNEQFF
TRBV5-6 . CASSSRGARSYGYTF
TRBV5-5 TRBD1 CASSLGQGRATNEKLFF
TRBV11-2 TRBD2 CASSKLAGGSTGELFF
TRBV29-1 . CSVESGAEQGTQYF
TRBV12-3/TRBV12-4 . CASSLRASYEQYF